These T cell receptor beta chains were read from a single sample in a study of T and B cells in COVID-19 patients. TCRdb redid the calling of the multiplex PCR reads with MiXCR, one entry per CDR3 protein. Here the sample spans about 8,000 distinct CDR3 sequences, roughly 30% being singletons. Sequencing was carried out using blood. All receptors derive from a human donor who had recovered from COVID-19. Both conserved end residues are part of each CDR3. A D gene is named only where the DNA matches it firmly. Clone size is given for some rows only: seen once, a few or many times, or a class if the clone is expanded.

v_gene: TRBV7-9; d_gene: TRBD2; abundance: few; j_gene: TRBJ2-2; CDR3nt: TGTGCCAGCAGCAACGGCGGGGGGGCCGGGACCGGGGAGCTGTTTTTT; CDR3aa: CASSNGGGAGTGELFF
v_gene: TRBV6-6; d_gene: .; abundance: few; j_gene: TRBJ1-2; CDR3nt: TGTGCCAGCAGTTACTCGTCAGGGACCCTCTATGGCTACACCTTC; CDR3aa: CASSYSSGTLYGYTF
v_gene: TRBV4-3; d_gene: TRBD2; abundance: few; j_gene: TRBJ2-3; CDR3nt: TGCGCCAGCAGCCAAGAACTAGCGGGGGGCCCCGTCACAGATACGCAGTATTTT; CDR3aa: CASSQELAGGPVTDTQYF
v_gene: TRBV27; d_gene: TRBD2; abundance: .; j_gene: TRBJ2-3; CDR3nt: TGTGCCACATGCCGGCCGGGACTAGCGGGGGGCCATGGAGATACGCAGTATTTT; CDR3aa: CATCRPGLAGGHGDTQYF
v_gene: TRBV6-2/TRBV6-3; d_gene: .; abundance: few; j_gene: TRBJ1-2; CDR3nt: TGTGCCAGCAGTGTGTCGCACTATGGCTACACCTTC; CDR3aa: CASSVSHYGYTF
v_gene: TRBV10-3; d_gene: TRBD1; abundance: few; j_gene: TRBJ1-5; CDR3nt: TGTGCCATCAGTGAGTCGAGGGACAGGGGCCAGCCCCAGCATTTT; CDR3aa: CAISESRDRGQPQHF
v_gene: TRBV27; d_gene: .; abundance: few; j_gene: TRBJ1-1; CDR3nt: TGTGCCAGCAGCCCCAAATCGGGAGGGTACACTGAAGCTTTCTTT; CDR3aa: CASSPKSGGYTEAFF
v_gene: TRBV6-1; d_gene: TRBD1; abundance: .; j_gene: TRBJ2-7; CDR3nt: TGTGCCAGCAGTACCGGACAGGGGGCCTCCTACGAGCAGTACTTC; CDR3aa: CASSTGQGASYEQYF
v_gene: TRBV27; d_gene: TRBD1; abundance: medium-sized; j_gene: TRBJ1-6; CDR3nt: TGTGCCAGCAGTCCCCGGGACAGCCGACGAAATTCACCCCTCCACTTT; CDR3aa: CASSPRDSRRNSPLHF
v_gene: TRBV6-1; d_gene: TRBD1; abundance: few; j_gene: TRBJ2-5; CDR3nt: TGTGCCAGCAGTGAAGCGTACAGGGGGCGCGTTGAAGGTGCGACCCAGTACTTC; CDR3aa: CASSEAYRGRVEGATQYF
v_gene: TRBV6-4; d_gene: TRBD1; abundance: .; j_gene: TRBJ1-2; CDR3nt: TGTGCCAGCAGTGACACCTCCGGGACAGGGGGAATTGGCTACACCTTC; CDR3aa: CASSDTSGTGGIGYTF
v_gene: TRBV18; d_gene: TRBD1; abundance: many; j_gene: TRBJ1-1; CDR3nt: TGTGCCAGCTCAATGACAGGGAGGGACACTGAAGCTTTCTTT; CDR3aa: CASSMTGRDTEAFF
v_gene: TRBV19; d_gene: TRBD1; abundance: .; j_gene: TRBJ1-5; CDR3nt: TGTGCCAGTATTGGGACAGGGGCCAATCAGCCCCAGCATTTT; CDR3aa: CASIGTGANQPQHF
v_gene: TRBV20-1; d_gene: .; abundance: .; j_gene: TRBJ1-1; CDR3nt: TGCAGTGCCGAGGAGGTTATGAGGTCATACATGAACACTGAAGCTTTCTTT; CDR3aa: CSAEEVMRSYMNTEAFF
v_gene: TRBV5-1; d_gene: .; abundance: .; j_gene: TRBJ2-5; CDR3nt: TGCGCCAGCAGCTTGGACAGGGAGACCCAGTACTTC; CDR3aa: CASSLDRETQYF
v_gene: TRBV6-4; d_gene: TRBD2; abundance: .; j_gene: TRBJ2-5; CDR3nt: TGTGCCAGCAGACTCTGGGGGACTAGCGGGGGGGCTCAAGAGACCCAGTACTTC; CDR3aa: CASRLWGTSGGAQETQYF
v_gene: TRBV19; d_gene: TRBD1; abundance: .; j_gene: TRBJ2-1; CDR3nt: TGTGCCAGTAGTGTGGGGACAGGGTTAAATGAGCAGTTCTTC; CDR3aa: CASSVGTGLNEQFF
v_gene: TRBV7-2; d_gene: .; abundance: .; j_gene: TRBJ2-3; CDR3nt: TGTGCCAGCAGCGGGAGGGGGGATGGGGCCACAGATACGCAGTATTTT; CDR3aa: CASSGRGDGATDTQYF
v_gene: TRBV6-1; d_gene: TRBD2; abundance: medium-sized; j_gene: TRBJ2-1; CDR3nt: TGTGCCAGCAGTGGACCGACAAGCGGGGCACGGTTCTTC; CDR3aa: CASSGPTSGARFF
v_gene: TRBV12-3/TRBV12-4; d_gene: .; abundance: few; j_gene: TRBJ1-1; CDR3nt: TGTGCCAGCAGTTTTGGGACACCAAACACTGAAGCTTTCTTT; CDR3aa: CASSFGTPNTEAFF
v_gene: TRBV6-2/TRBV6-3; d_gene: .; abundance: .; j_gene: TRBJ1-1; CDR3nt: TGTGCCAGCAGTGACGACATAGGAGAAGCTTTCTTT; CDR3aa: CASSDDIGEAFF
v_gene: TRBV20-1; d_gene: .; abundance: .; j_gene: TRBJ2-5; CDR3nt: TGCAGTGCCCTGGACTTAGTCGAGACCCAGTACTTC; CDR3aa: CSALDLVETQYF
v_gene: TRBV19; d_gene: TRBD1; abundance: medium-sized; j_gene: TRBJ2-5; CDR3nt: TGTGCCAGTAGTACCGGAACAGGGGACGTGGAGACCCAGTACTTC; CDR3aa: CASSTGTGDVETQYF
v_gene: TRBV7-9; d_gene: .; abundance: .; j_gene: TRBJ2-3; CDR3nt: TGTGCCAGCAGCGTAGGGGCGAGGACAGCCTCTAGCACAGATACGCAGTATTTT; CDR3aa: CASSVGARTASSTDTQYF
v_gene: TRBV20-1; d_gene: .; abundance: .; j_gene: TRBJ2-5; CDR3nt: TGCAGTGCTCCAATGAGAGAGACCCAGTACTTC; CDR3aa: CSAPMRETQYF
v_gene: TRBV6-5; d_gene: .; abundance: medium-sized; j_gene: TRBJ2-1; CDR3nt: TGTGCCAGCAGTTACGGAGCGGGCGGAAAGCAGTTCTTC; CDR3aa: CASSYGAGGKQFF